This record concerns one T cell receptor beta chain sequence. Its antigen is unknown. Each donor gave approximately 9.1 milliliters of peripheral blood. This record belongs to a study of blood T cells in healthy people across ages. Findings of the study overall: A conclusive naive versus antigen-experienced comparison was prevented by the unsorted PBMCs. In the absence of known donor CMV status, changes in expanded clonotypes were possibly confounded.

V gave up 5 bases and J gave up 13 bases; unmatched junction bases: 15. The CDR3 sequence is 15 residues long. It was with a sample-barcoded 5' primer and a J-beta primer mix that a second PCR of roughly 6 to 12 cycles was run. TCRdb reanalysed the 5' RACE reads using MiXCR and keeps one entry per CDR3 protein. The table records hundreds of thousands of distinct CDR3 sequences, less than 35% of them present only once. The material sequenced was blood. The receptor comes from a woman older than 75 in good health. This sequence joins TRBV23-1 and TRBJ2-4, with TRBD1 matching 9 bases. TRBV23-1 is known as an ORF, though its function is uncertain. CDR3 coding DNA: TGCGCCAGCAGTAATCCGGGACAGGGTTCTCGGGAGCAGTACTTC. Its translation: CASSNPGQGSREQYF.